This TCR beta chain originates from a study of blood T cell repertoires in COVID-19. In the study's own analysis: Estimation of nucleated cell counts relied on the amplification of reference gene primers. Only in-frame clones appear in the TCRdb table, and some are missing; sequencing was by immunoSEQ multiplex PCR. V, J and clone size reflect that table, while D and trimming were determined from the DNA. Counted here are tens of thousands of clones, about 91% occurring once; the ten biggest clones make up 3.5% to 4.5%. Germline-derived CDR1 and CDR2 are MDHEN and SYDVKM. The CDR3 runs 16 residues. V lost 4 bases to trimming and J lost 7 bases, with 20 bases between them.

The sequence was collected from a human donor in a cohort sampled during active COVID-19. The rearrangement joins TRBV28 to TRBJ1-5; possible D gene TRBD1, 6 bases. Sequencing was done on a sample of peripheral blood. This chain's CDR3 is CASSSLSRGEKQPQHF. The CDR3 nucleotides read TGTGCCAGCAGTTCACTCTCCAGGGGCGAAAAGCAGCCCCAGCATTTT. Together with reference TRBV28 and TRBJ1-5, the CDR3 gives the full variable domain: DVKVTQSSRYLVKRTGEKVFLECVQDMDHENMFWYRQDPGLGLRLIYFSYDVKMKEKGDIPEGYSVSREKKERFSLILESASTNQTSMYLCASSSLSRGEKQPQHFGDGTRLSIL.